This T cell receptor (beta chain) emerged from a study of cytomegalovirus exposure and HLA in healthy donors. Study at large: Around 180 million T cells yielded fewer than 120 million unique TCR beta sequences in earlier analysis. Study observations and caveats: Testing in vitro showed a few CMV-associated chains specific for CMV antigens. In a later analysis, at a false discovery rate of 0.05, about 15,000 TCR beta sequences were associated with HLA alleles.

Amplification used 60 Vbeta primers and 13 Jbeta primers. Original data processing: In a later analysis, some 11 million of 65 million to 80 million unique beta chains occurred in at least two donors. This table comes from immunoSEQ multiplex PCR, and its TCRdb copy is limited to in-frame clones, with some not included. That table is the source of V, J and clone size, and D and trimming were worked out from the DNA. The sample records 55,000 to 80,000 clones, more than 70% being singletons. Germline CDR1 and CDR2: SEHNR and FQNEAQ (reference sequence). With 7 bases clipped from V and 1 base from J, the junction kept 6 bases outside the gene matches. CDR3 size: 15 residues. This clone was seen repeatedly, ten times or more. Antigen: not known.

The specimen sequenced was PBMCs. The receptor's source is a man aged 40-49 years in good health and CMV-seronegative. The gene calls are TRBV7-9 and TRBJ1-1; 10 bases agree with TRBD1. CDR3 nucleotide sequence: TGTGCCAGCACGGACAGGGGGTGGGGGAACACTGAAGCTTTCTTT. It encodes CASTDRGWGNTEAFF.